The 30 T cell receptor beta chains reported below all come from one sample, sequenced in a study of T cells in Graves' hyperthyroidism and ophthalmopathy. Authors of the study amplified TCR beta CDR3 regions from RNA transcripts. Primed by the HTBI set, a first-round RT-PCR was run on the TCR CDR3. One entry per CDR3 protein, called by TCRdb with MiXCR from the multiplex PCR reads. Counted here are 600,000 or so distinct CDR3 sequences, approximately 15% occurring once; the ten biggest clones make up roughly an eighth. The sequenced sample consisted of blood. Every receptor here comes from a woman aged 45-60 years with Graves' ophthalmopathy.

The chain recombines TRBV7-2 with TRBJ2-1, with TRBD2 identical over 15 bases. This CDR3 spans 17 amino acids. The V segment lost 5 bases and the J segment 3 bases; nucleotides outside the gene matches: 5. Germline V gene lookup returns CDR1 SGHTA and CDR2 FQGNSA. The CDR3 sequence is CASSLGLAGGLYNEQFF. CDR3 sequence (DNA): TGTGCCAGCAGCCTTGGACTAGCGGGAGGGCTCTACAATGAGCAGTTCTTC.

This clonotype was observed many times. The genes are TRBV6-1 and TRBJ2-1; no firm D call. In germline, CDR1 is MNHNS, CDR2 SASEGT. Trimming cost V 6 bases and J 0 bases, with 12 bases left between them. The CDR3 is made up of 15 amino acids. In DNA form, the CDR3 reads TGTGCCAGCAGACGGACCCTCAGCTCCTACAATGAGCAGTTCTTC. It encodes CASRRTLSSYNEQFF.

At least ten counts were recorded for this clonotype. The chain joins TRBV7-9 to TRBJ1-1; TRBD1 agrees at 7 bases. Germline CDR1 and CDR2: SEHNR and FQNEAQ (reference sequence). J lost 4 bases, V lost 6 bases, and 14 bases had no gene match. The CDR3 is made up of 16 amino acids. The CDR3 DNA is TGTGCCAGCAGTTCGCCCCCGAGAACAGGGGCCACTGAAGCTTTCTTT. Protein sequence: CASSSPPRTGATEAFF. Full variable domain (missing parts from reference TRBV7-9 and TRBJ1-1): DTGVSQNPRHKITKRGQNVTFRCDPISEHNRLYWYRQTLGQGPEFLTYFQNEAQLEKSRLLSDRFSAERPKGSFSTLEIQRTEQGDSAMYLCASSSPPRTGATEAFFGQGTRLTVV.

At least ten counts were recorded for this clonotype. The genes are TRBV28 and TRBJ2-7, with a tentative D call TRBD1 (5 bases). The length of the CDR3 is 16 residues. CDR1 MDHEN and CDR2 SYDVKM come from the germline V gene. Trimming stripped 6 bases from V and 4 bases from J, with 22 bases between. CDR3 DNA: TGTGCCAGCAGCCAGTTGGTAGGCTCAGGGAAGTACGAGCAGTACTTC. It translates to CASSQLVGSGKYEQYF.

This clonotype was detected many times. The chain links TRBV2 to TRBJ1-1; D remains unclear. The CDR3 length is 11 residues. Trimming took 8 bases from V and 4 from J, leaving 8 bases between them. CDR1 is SNHLY and CDR2 is FYNNEI in the germline V gene. This CDR3 is CASEVSTEAFF. The CDR3 DNA follows: TGTGCCAGCGAGGTTTCCACTGAAGCTTTCTTT.

This chain links TRBV11-2 with TRBJ2-3; TRBD2 matches at 7 bases. V trimming: 1 base; J trimming: 7 bases; junction bases outside the gene matches: 5. CDR3 length equals 14 residues. Germline assignment: CDR1 SGHAT and CDR2 FQNNGV. DNA of the CDR3: TGTGCCAGCAGCTTAGGCGGGAGTATAAATACGCAGTATTTT. Translating gives CASSLGGSINTQYF.

This clonotype was detected ten times or more. V and J are TRBV28 and TRBJ2-1, with 8 bases matching TRBD2. J gave up 1 base and V 6 bases, and 8 bases lay outside the gene matches. This CDR3 has 16 residues. Germline values: CDR1 MDHEN, CDR2 SYDVKM. CDR3 amino acids: CASRNREGRSYNEQFF. The CDR3 nucleotides are TGTGCCAGCAGAAACCGGGAGGGCCGGTCCTACAATGAGCAGTTCTTC.

This clonotype was picked up many times. The chain joins TRBV7-2 to TRBJ2-3; 7 bases are a match to TRBD2. The CDR3 is made up of 16 amino acids. Germline-derived CDR1 and CDR2 are SGHTA and FQGNSA. Trimming at V came to 5 bases and at J to 2 bases, leaving 10 bases not matched to a gene. CDR3 protein: CASSTLAQSATDTQYF. In DNA, the CDR3 is TGTGCCAGCAGCACACTAGCGCAATCCGCCACAGATACGCAGTATTTT.

This clonotype has a count of ten or more. The rearrangement links TRBV7-2 to TRBJ1-1, with a tentative D call TRBD1 (5 bases). The V end lost 5 bases, the J end lost 2 bases, and 15 bases lay between the germline ends. This CDR3 has 15 amino acids. Germline CDR1 reads SGHTA; CDR2 reads FQGNSA. As DNA, the CDR3 is TGTGCCAGCAGCCCGGTGACAGAAATCAACACTGAAGCTTTCTTT. Translating it yields CASSPVTEINTEAFF.

This clonotype was counted only a few times. J is TRBJ2-7 and V is TRBV29-1; D is perhaps TRBD1 (6 bases). The CDR3 is 13 residues long. Per germline, CDR1 SQVTM and CDR2 ANQGSEA. V gave up 1 base and J gave up 2 bases, with 9 bases separating them. CDR3 sequence reads: CSVEGQAPYEQYF. CDR3 DNA: TGCAGCGTTGAAGGACAGGCGCCCTACGAGCAGTACTTC.

This clonotype was observed a handful of times. V usage is TRBV5-1 and J usage is TRBJ2-5; 10 bases are a match to TRBD2. The junction had 7 bases not matched to a gene; V was cut back by 1 base and J by 7 bases. This CDR3 region has 15 residues. CDR1 and CDR2 from the germline V gene are SGHRS and YFSETQ. This CDR3 is CASSLLLAGEGTQYF. For the CDR3, the DNA is TGCGCCAGCAGCTTGTTGCTAGCGGGAGAGGGGACCCAGTACTTC.

This clonotype was picked up a small number of times. V usage is TRBV6-1 and J usage is TRBJ1-5, with D possibly TRBD1 on 6 matching bases. The V and J ends lost 6 bases and 12 bases respectively, with 18 bases between them. This CDR3 comprises 13 residues. Germline lookup yields CDR1 MNHNS and CDR2 SASEGT. The chain's CDR3 is CASRTGSEAGQHF. CDR3 bases: TGTGCCAGCAGAACAGGGAGTGAGGCTGGCCAGCATTTT.

The table lists this clonotype with many counts. The chain combines TRBV7-2 with TRBJ2-5; D could derive from TRBD1 or TRBD2 (6 bases each). This CDR3 region has 15 residues. The V end lost 3 bases, the J end lost 5 bases, and 16 bases lay between the germline ends. Looked up from germline, CDR1 is SGHTA and CDR2 is FQGNSA. CDR3 amino acids: CASSFLTGAVETQYF. CDR3 nucleotide sequence: TGTGCCAGCAGCTTTTTGACGGGGGCGGTTGAGACCCAGTACTTC.

This clonotype was counted a few times. The chain couples TRBV6-1 to TRBJ2-7, with D possibly matching TRBD2 (5 bases). CDR3 length equals 15 residues. Germline lookup yields CDR1 MNHNS and CDR2 SASEGT. V was cut by 6 bases and J by 3 bases, with 18 bases left in between. CDR3 in DNA: TGTGCCAGCAGCTCAACTAGAGCAGGAGGCTACGAGCAGTACTTC. Protein sequence: CASSSTRAGGYEQYF.

This sequence joins TRBV11-2 and TRBJ2-1, with D tentatively TRBD2 (6 bases). CDR3 length: 16 residues. Germline CDR1 and CDR2: SGHAT and FQNNGV. Trimming took off 0 bases at V and 4 bases at J, with 13 bases between the two ends. CDR3 sequence (DNA): TGTGCCAGCAGCTTAGATGTCGGGAGTGGGTACAATGAGCAGTTCTTC. This encodes CASSLDVGSGYNEQFF.

This chain uses TRBV28 with TRBJ2-7; D may correspond to TRBD1 or TRBD2 (5 bases each). The germline gives CDR1 MDHEN, CDR2 SYDVKM. The V end lost 6 bases, the J end lost 7 bases, and 13 bases lay between the germline ends. This CDR3 contains 12 residues. CDR3 DNA sequence: TGTGCCAGCAGCTCAGGGACCGAGGAGCAGTACTTC. This codes for CASSSGTEEQYF. Together with reference TRBV28 and TRBJ2-7, the CDR3 gives the full variable domain: DVKVTQSSRYLVKRTGEKVFLECVQDMDHENMFWYRQDPGLGLRLIYFSYDVKMKEKGDIPEGYSVSREKKERFSLILESASTNQTSMYLCASSSGTEEQYFGPGTRLTVT.

The chain carries TRBV24-1 and TRBJ1-2, with D perhaps matching TRBD1 (5 bases). Germline values: CDR1 KGHDR, CDR2 SFDVKD. The CDR3 has 15 residues. V lost 4 bases to trimming and J lost 1 base, with 12 bases between them. CDR3 in DNA: TGTGCCACCAGTGACCCCCGGGGGGGTAACTATGGCTACACCTTC. It is translated as CATSDPRGGNYGYTF.

This clonotype has a count of ten or more. The CDR3 here is CASGMGQGLQPQHF. Written as DNA, the CDR3 is TGTGCTAGTGGTATGGGACAGGGGTTACAGCCCCAGCATTTT. The V and J genes are TRBV12-5 and TRBJ1-5; TRBD1 matches at 10 bases. The V and J ends lost 5 bases and 7 bases, in that order; junction bases with no gene match: 5. Looked up from germline, CDR1 is LGHNT and CDR2 is FRNRAP. The CDR3 contains 14 residues.

This clonotype was seen only once. This clone may be a read error of a much larger clone one base away. This chain joins TRBV4-3 and TRBJ2-2; TRBD1 is a possible D gene (5 bases). This CDR3 spans 15 amino acids. V lost 2 bases and J lost 6, with 13 bases in between. Germline CDR1 and CDR2: LGHNA and YSLEER. The CDR3 sequence is CASSQFQGGAGELFF. The CDR3 coding sequence is TGCGCCAGCAGCCAATTCCAGGGCGGCGCCGGGGAGCTGTTTTTT.

This clonotype was detected many times. The chain employs TRBV24-1 and TRBJ2-2; D uncertain. V lost 0 bases to trimming and J lost 3 bases, with 10 bases between them. Germline-derived CDR1 and CDR2 are KGHDR and SFDVKD. The CDR3 runs to 16 residues. CDR3 residues: CATSDLRQAHTGELFF. In nucleotides, the CDR3 is TGTGCCACCAGTGATTTGCGGCAAGCGCACACCGGGGAGCTGTTTTTT.

Ten or more counts support this clonotype. This rearrangement joins TRBV28 to TRBJ2-7; 10 nucleotides align to TRBD1. Trimming cost V 2 bases and J 3 bases; bases outside gene matches: 7. The V gene's germline CDR1 is MDHEN and CDR2 SYDVKM. This CDR3 has 16 amino acids. The CDR3 loop is CASSLSVTGGFYEQYF. DNA for the CDR3: TGTGCCAGCAGTTTAAGTGTGACAGGGGGCTTCTACGAGCAGTACTTC.

The chain employs TRBV28 and TRBJ1-4, with D perhaps matching TRBD1 (5 bases). The germline V and J ends were trimmed by 3 bases and 3 bases, with 14 bases remaining between them. The CDR3 extends over 16 amino acids. Germline lookup yields CDR1 MDHEN and CDR2 SYDVKM. The CDR3 bases are TGTGCCAGCAGTTTGGCAGGGAGTATTGCTAATGAAAAACTGTTTTTT. Encoded protein: CASSLAGSIANEKLFF.

This clonotype was recorded many times. This chain connects TRBV4-1 to TRBJ1-5; D uncertain. CDR3 size: 16 residues. Germline V CDR1 and CDR2: MGHRA, YSYEKL. V lost 4 bases, J lost 0 bases, and 13 bases lay in between. CDR3 amino acids: CASSPRVLSSNQPQHF. CDR3 in DNA: TGCGCCAGCAGCCCTAGGGTTCTGAGTAGCAATCAGCCCCAGCATTTT.

This clonotype was seen at least ten times. The chain links TRBV5-1 to TRBJ2-1; perhaps D is TRBD1 or TRBD2 (6 bases each). The CDR3 has 15 residues. V lost 2 bases to trimming and J lost 7 bases, with 16 bases between them. Looked up from germline, CDR1 is SGHRS and CDR2 is YFSETQ. In DNA, the CDR3 is TGCGCCAGCAGCTTAACTAGAGGGGGGATGAATGAGCAGTTCTTC. Encoded protein: CASSLTRGGMNEQFF.

J is TRBJ2-3 and V is TRBV12-3 or TRBV12-4, with no clear D. The CDR3 is 15 amino acids. Trimming pared 0 bases from V and 1 base from J, leaving 8 bases between. The CDR3 DNA reads TGTGCCAGCAGTTTAGCGGGATGGGGCACAGATACGCAGTATTTT. Translating gives CASSLAGWGTDTQYF.

The V and J genes are TRBV6-2 or TRBV6-3 and TRBJ2-4; D is ambiguous. The CDR3 totals 15 residues. V was clipped by 8 bases and J by 0 bases, with 14 bases between them. Per the germline V gene, CDR1 is MNHEY and CDR2 is SVGEGT. The CDR3 nucleotides are TGTGCCAGCGTAAGAACGTCGTTAGCCAAAAACATTCAGTACTTC. Protein sequence: CASVRTSLAKNIQYF.

This clonotype was observed many times. The chain is built from TRBV7-2 and TRBJ2-7; D possibly uses TRBD1 or TRBD2 (6 bases each). The V and J ends lost 5 bases and 2 bases respectively, with 22 bases between them. The length of the CDR3 is 17 residues. Germline CDR1 is SGHTA and CDR2 is FQGNSA. The CDR3 DNA reads TGTGCCAGCAGCCAGCCCCCAGAGGGGGGCCCAACCTACGAGCAGTACTTC. Its translation: CASSQPPEGGPTYEQYF.

This clonotype was picked up many times. The genes are TRBV30 and TRBJ2-1, with 9 bases matching TRBD1. The V segment lost 1 base and the J segment 8 bases; nucleotides outside the gene matches: 6. This CDR3 is built from 14 residues. The germline gives CDR1 GTSNPN, CDR2 SVGIG (reference sequence). Written as DNA, the CDR3 is TGTGCCTGGAGTGAACAGGGGGCCGGGGATGAGCAGTTCTTC. Protein sequence: CAWSEQGAGDEQFF.

CDR3 DNA sequence: TGTGCCAGCAGAACCTCCGGGACAGATAATCAGCCCCAGCATTTT. Translation: CASRTSGTDNQPQHF. This chain joins TRBV6-1 and TRBJ1-5; the match to TRBD1 covers 7 bases. The J segment lost 4 bases and the V segment lost 6 bases, leaving 9 bases of the junction unmatched. The CDR3 extends over 15 amino acids. Per the germline V gene, CDR1 is MNHNS and CDR2 is SASEGT.

This clonotype occurred a few times. V and J are TRBV25-1 and TRBJ1-5; 8 nucleotides line up with TRBD1. The CDR3 is made up of 15 amino acids. V lost 5 bases to trimming and J lost 4 bases; unmatched junction nucleotides: 7. Germline V gene sequence: CDR1 MGHDK, CDR2 SYGVNS. CDR3 residues: CASSPKGTGNQPQHF. DNA of the CDR3: TGTGCCAGCAGTCCGAAAGGGACAGGAAATCAGCCCCAGCATTTT. Variable domain in full (rest from reference TRBV25-1 and TRBJ1-5): EADIYQTPRYLVIGTGKKITLECSQTMGHDKMYWYQQDPGMELHLIHYSYGVNSTEKGDLSSESTVSRIRTEHFPLTLESARPSHTSQYLCASSPKGTGNQPQHFGDGTRLSIL.